The present T cell receptor (beta chain) was sequenced within a study of beta chain features in type 1 diabetes. Germline CDR1 SGHAT, CDR2 FQDESV (reference sequence). V lost 1 base and J lost 0, with 8 bases in between. The CDR3 totals 15 residues. Broader study findings: TCRB CDR3s were moderately but significantly shorter in Type 1 diabetes patients in all four CD4+ subsets.

Every isolated RNA sample was fully reverse transcribed, so sequencing captured expressed TCRB transcripts. Libraries were prepared by immunoSEQ multiplex PCR; TCRdb keeps only in-frame clonotypes and omits some of them. The data show more than 300,000 clones, with roughly an eighth seen just once and 0.017% held by the top ten. Regarding this clone: The antigen is undetermined.

Naive, central memory, regulatory and stem cell-like memory cells within the CD4+ compartment were sorted using CD45RO/CCR7/CD25/CD127/CD95/CD27. Sorting produced populations that all topped 95% purity. Sequences were obtained from naive CD4+ T cells from blood. V usage is TRBV11-1 and J usage is TRBJ2-3, with a weak D call TRBD2 (5 bases). This receptor was obtained from a man between 18 and 29 years old in good health. This CDR3 reads CASSLDWTSTDTQYF. The CDR3 DNA follows: TGTGCCAGCAGCTTAGACTGGACTAGCACAGATACGCAGTATTTT.